The next 18 T cell receptor beta chains were all read from a single sample in a study of identical twins (dated by TCRdb to the mid-2010s). The method was 5' RACE. Sequenced on an Illumina HiSeq 2000. TCRdb cleaned the public reads at Q25 with fastp, built clones with MiXCR and kept in-frame beta chains. Identical CDR3 proteins give one entry, which carries the most common genes and DNA. For this sample there are around 530,000 distinct CDR3 sequences; roughly 15% appear just once. The biggest ten clones account for 0.44% of the sample. The same sample was also used in a study of yellow fever vaccine responses in identical twins.

The sample comprised CD4+ T cells sorted from blood. The receptor set was obtained from a woman aged 18-29 years in good health.

This chain connects TRBV28 to TRBJ2-7; no clear D. This CDR3 is 13 amino acids long. Per germline, CDR1 MDHEN and CDR2 SYDVKM. V shed 5 bases and J shed 3 bases, with 11 bases lying between them. CDR3 region: CASSPPSLYEQYV. In nucleotides, the CDR3 is TGTGCCAGCAGTCCCCCCTCTCTCTACGAGCAGTACGTC.

The genes are TRBV6-1 and TRBJ2-4; TRBD2 might be the D (5 bases). V was shortened by 6 bases and J by 0 bases, with 9 bases between the two germline ends. This CDR3 is built from 14 residues. In germline, CDR1 is MNHNS, CDR2 SASEGT. CDR3 sequence reads: CASRKDLAKNIQYF. CDR3 sequence (DNA): TGTGCCAGCAGAAAGGACTTAGCCAAAAACATTCAGTACTTC.

This clonotype was seen a handful of times. The chain recombines TRBV2 with TRBJ1-5; D may be TRBD1 (6 bases). The CDR3 is made up of 13 amino acids. Germline V gives CDR1 SNHLY, CDR2 FYNNEI. Trimming took 7 bases from V and 6 from J, leaving 13 bases between them. In DNA form, the CDR3 reads TGTGCCAGCACTGAGGGGGGAGGTCAGCCCCAGCATTTT. Its translation: CASTEGGGQPQHF.

This clonotype turned up a few times. CDR3 sequence: CASNPATSDTQYF. CDR3 nucleotides: TGCGCCAGCAATCCGGCAACTAGTGATACGCAGTATTTT. The genes are TRBV5-1 and TRBJ2-3; tentatively, D is TRBD2 (5 bases). The germline V gene has CDR1 SGHRS and CDR2 YFSETQ. The CDR3 contains 13 residues. Trimming removed 6 bases from V and 6 bases from J, with 14 bases in between.

This clonotype was detected only a few times. The chain has TRBV10-3 and TRBJ1-4, with no clear D. The CDR3 totals 14 residues. The germline V gene encodes CDR1 ENHRY and CDR2 SYGVKD. V was cut by 0 bases and J by 0 bases, with 2 bases left in between. Here the CDR3 reads CAISESPTNEKLFF. Written as DNA, the CDR3 is TGTGCCATCAGTGAGTCTCCAACTAATGAAAAACTGTTTTTT.

A single count supports this clonotype. This chain uses TRBV11-2 with TRBJ2-7, with 8 nucleotides matching TRBD2. The CDR3 runs to 18 residues. Trimming removed 0 bases from V and 3 bases from J; junction bases left unmatched: 13. The germline V gene encodes CDR1 SGHAT and CDR2 FQNNGV. The CDR3 bases are TGTGCCAGCAGCTTAGATAACCCGTGGCTAGCGGGTCTCTACGAGCAGTACTTC. Residues: CASSLDNPWLAGLYEQYF.

This clonotype came up a few times. This chain links TRBV2 with TRBJ2-1, with 9 nucleotides matching TRBD2. The CDR3 runs to 13 residues. Germline trimming cut 5 bases from V and 7 bases from J; bases unmatched to any gene: 3. Germline values: CDR1 SNHLY, CDR2 FYNNEI. The CDR3 sequence is CASSWLAGNEQFF. CDR3 nucleotides: TGTGCCAGCAGTTGGCTAGCGGGAAATGAGCAGTTCTTC.

This clonotype was detected a few times. The chain employs TRBV2 and TRBJ2-7; maybe TRBD1 (6 bases). The V and J ends lost 7 bases and 2 bases respectively, with 21 bases between them. CDR1 and CDR2 from the germline V gene are SNHLY and FYNNEI. CDR3 length equals 16 residues. The CDR3 is CASISQGRVDAYEQYF. Here the CDR3 DNA reads TGTGCCAGCATATCACAGGGACGCGTCGATGCCTACGAGCAGTACTTC.

The chain carries TRBV7-6 and TRBJ2-1; no firm D call. V was pared by 1 base and J by 14 bases, with 15 bases between. Germline values: CDR1 SGHVS, CDR2 FNYEAQ. The CDR3 sequence is 13 residues long. CDR3: CASSLGGGRSEFF. For the CDR3, the DNA is TGTGCCAGCAGCTTAGGAGGCGGAAGATCCGAGTTCTTC.

This clonotype was recorded once. This chain joins TRBV6-2 or TRBV6-3 and TRBJ2-3, with 8 positions matching TRBD2. The CDR3 extends over 19 amino acids. Looked up from germline, CDR1 is MNHEY and CDR2 is SVGEGT. With V trimmed by 0 bases and J by 0 bases, 11 bases remained unmatched. CDR3 in amino acids: CASSYSPPQRGMSTDTQYF. DNA of the CDR3: TGTGCCAGCAGTTACTCCCCCCCCCAGCGGGGGATGAGCACAGATACGCAGTATTTT.

The chain uses TRBV5-1 and TRBJ2-2, with 8 bases lining up with TRBD2. This CDR3 comprises 17 residues. Unmatched junction bases numbered 9, after V lost 1 base and J lost 4 bases. Germline CDR1 reads SGHRS; CDR2 reads YFSETQ. CDR3: CASSLPSLAGLTGELFF. CDR3 sequence (DNA): TGCGCCAGCAGCTTGCCGAGTCTAGCGGGTCTCACCGGGGAGCTGTTTTTT.

The genes are TRBV7-2 and TRBJ1-4; TRBD1 is a possible D gene (5 bases). Germline V gene data show CDR1 as SGHTA and CDR2 as FQGNSA. V lost 2 bases, J lost 6 bases, and 7 bases lay in between. This CDR3 has 13 residues. CDR3 DNA sequence: TGTGCCAGCAGCTTATGGGGGGATGAAAAACTGTTTTTT. Its translation: CASSLWGDEKLFF.

This sequence joins TRBV5-1 and TRBJ1-6; the match to TRBD1 covers 10 bases. This CDR3 comprises 17 residues. Germline loops: CDR1 SGHRS, CDR2 YFSETQ. The V segment lost 1 base and the J segment 2 bases; nucleotides outside the gene matches: 3. CDR3 coding DNA: TGCGCCAGCAGCTTGTGGGACAGGGGAACCTATAATTCACCCCTCCACTTT. Its translation is CASSLWDRGTYNSPLHF.

The chain has TRBV10-3 and TRBJ2-1; D may be TRBD2 (5 bases). CDR1 is ENHRY, CDR2 SYGVKD, per germline. This CDR3 region has 13 residues. V was pared by 8 bases and J by 4 bases, with 12 bases between. The CDR3 reads CAIGEQSYNEQFF. The CDR3 bases are TGTGCCATCGGGGAGCAGTCGTACAATGAGCAGTTCTTC.

The V call is TRBV3-1, the J call TRBJ1-4, with D possibly being TRBD1 (5 bases). Per germline, CDR1 LGHDT and CDR2 YNNKEL (reference sequence). The CDR3 extends over 15 amino acids. V was trimmed by 0 bases and J by 8 bases, leaving 13 bases between them. The CDR3 region is CASSQDARVGEKLFF. The CDR3 DNA reads as TGTGCCAGCAGCCAAGATGCCAGGGTAGGGGAAAAACTGTTTTTT.

The table lists this clonotype with many counts. The chain couples TRBV24-1 to TRBJ2-1; 10 nucleotides agree with TRBD2. The CDR3 runs to 17 residues. The junction had 8 bases not matched to a gene; V was cut back by 0 bases and J by 7 bases. Germline values: CDR1 KGHDR, CDR2 SFDVKD. CDR3 DNA: TGTGCCACCAGTGATTTGAGTCGTAGCGGGAGGTCAAATGAGCAGTTCTTC. Translating gives CATSDLSRSGRSNEQFF.

This clonotype was counted a few times. The chain employs TRBV5-1 and TRBJ2-5; 7 bases are a match to TRBD2. Trimming cost V 5 bases and J 4 bases; bases outside gene matches: 11. Germline lookup yields CDR1 SGHRS and CDR2 YFSETQ. The CDR3 loop spans 15 amino acids. CDR3 amino acids: CASRQGGRDRETQYF. The CDR3 DNA is TGCGCCAGCAGGCAGGGTGGGAGGGACCGAGAGACCCAGTACTTC.

This clonotype has only a few counts. The chain uses TRBV6-1 and TRBJ2-5, with 11 nucleotides matching TRBD1. Germline loops: CDR1 MNHNS, CDR2 SASEGT. The V and J ends lost 6 bases and 1 base, in that order; junction bases with no gene match: 10. There are 17 residues in the CDR3. DNA for the CDR3: TGTGCCAGCAGCCCCGGACAGGGGGCGTCTTTCCAAGAGACCCAGTACTTC. This gives the protein CASSPGQGASFQETQYF.